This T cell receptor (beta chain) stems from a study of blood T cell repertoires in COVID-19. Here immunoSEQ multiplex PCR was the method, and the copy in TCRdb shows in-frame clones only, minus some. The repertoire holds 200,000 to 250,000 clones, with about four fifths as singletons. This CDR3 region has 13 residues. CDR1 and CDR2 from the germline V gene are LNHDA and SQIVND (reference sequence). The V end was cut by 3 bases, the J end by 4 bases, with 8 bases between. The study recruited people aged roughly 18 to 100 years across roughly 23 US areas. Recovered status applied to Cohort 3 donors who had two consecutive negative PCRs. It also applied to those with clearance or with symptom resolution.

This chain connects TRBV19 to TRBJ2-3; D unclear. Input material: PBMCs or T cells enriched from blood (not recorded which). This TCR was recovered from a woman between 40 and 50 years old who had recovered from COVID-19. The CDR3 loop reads CASSISGPDTQYF. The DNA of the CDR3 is TGTGCCAGTAGTATTAGTGGGCCAGATACGCAGTATTTT. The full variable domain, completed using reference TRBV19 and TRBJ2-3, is DGGITQSPKYLFRKEGQNVTLSCEQNLNHDAMYWYRQDPGQGLRLIYYSQIVNDFQKGDIAEGYSVSREKKESFPLTVTSAQKNPTAFYLCASSISGPDTQYFGPGTRLTVL.